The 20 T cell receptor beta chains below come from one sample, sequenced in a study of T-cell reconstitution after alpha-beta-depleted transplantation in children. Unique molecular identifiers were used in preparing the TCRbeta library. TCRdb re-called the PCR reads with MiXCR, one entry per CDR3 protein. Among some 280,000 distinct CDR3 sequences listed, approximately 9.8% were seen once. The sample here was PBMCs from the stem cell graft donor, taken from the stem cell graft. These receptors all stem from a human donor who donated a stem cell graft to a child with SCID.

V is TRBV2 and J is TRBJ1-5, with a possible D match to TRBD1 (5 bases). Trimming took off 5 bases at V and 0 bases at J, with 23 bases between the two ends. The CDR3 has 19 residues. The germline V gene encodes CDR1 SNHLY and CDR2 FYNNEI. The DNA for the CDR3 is TGTGCCAGCAGTATACACAGCCAGAGGGGCCTCTATAGCAATCAGCCCCAGCATTTT. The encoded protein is CASSIHSQRGLYSNQPQHF.

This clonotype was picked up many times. CDR3 sequence reads: CASRSTGNTEAFF. The CDR3 DNA is TGTGCCAGCAGGAGTACAGGGAACACTGAAGCTTTCTTT. The chain has TRBV3-1 and TRBJ1-1, with D maybe TRBD1 (5 bases). Trimming left V 6 bases short and J 1 base short, with 9 bases between. The CDR3 is made up of 13 amino acids. Germline V CDR1 and CDR2: LGHDT, YNNKEL (reference sequence).

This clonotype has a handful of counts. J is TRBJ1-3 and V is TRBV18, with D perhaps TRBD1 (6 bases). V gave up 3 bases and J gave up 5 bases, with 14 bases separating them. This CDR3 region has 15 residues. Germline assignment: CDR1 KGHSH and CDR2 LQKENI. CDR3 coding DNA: TGTGCCAGCTCACCTGTGAGGGACACAAGAAACACCATATATTTT. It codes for CASSPVRDTRNTIYF.

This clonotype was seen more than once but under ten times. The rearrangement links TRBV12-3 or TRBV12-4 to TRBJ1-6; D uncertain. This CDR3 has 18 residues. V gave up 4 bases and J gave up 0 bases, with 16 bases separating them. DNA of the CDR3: TGTGCCAGCAGTTCGCGGGTACTGGAGAGCTCCTATAATTCACCCCTCCACTTT. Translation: CASSSRVLESSYNSPLHF.

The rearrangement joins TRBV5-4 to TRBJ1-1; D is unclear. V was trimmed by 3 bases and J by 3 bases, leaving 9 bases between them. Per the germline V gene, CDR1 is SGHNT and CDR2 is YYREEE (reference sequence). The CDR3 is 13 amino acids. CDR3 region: CASSSSADTEAFF. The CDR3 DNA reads TGTGCCAGCAGCTCCTCCGCGGACACTGAAGCTTTCTTT.

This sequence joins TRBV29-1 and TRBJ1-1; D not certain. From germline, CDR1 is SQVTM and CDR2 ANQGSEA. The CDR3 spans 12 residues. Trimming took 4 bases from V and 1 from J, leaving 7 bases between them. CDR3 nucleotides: TGCAGCGTTGCAGAGTCGAACACTGAAGCTTTCTTT. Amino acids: CSVAESNTEAFF.

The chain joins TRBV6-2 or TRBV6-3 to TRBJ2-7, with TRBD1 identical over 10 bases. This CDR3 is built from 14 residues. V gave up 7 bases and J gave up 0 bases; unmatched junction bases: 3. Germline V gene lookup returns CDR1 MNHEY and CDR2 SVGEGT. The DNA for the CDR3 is TGTGCCAGCAACCGGGACAGGGGCTCCTACGAGCAGTACTTC. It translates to CASNRDRGSYEQYF.

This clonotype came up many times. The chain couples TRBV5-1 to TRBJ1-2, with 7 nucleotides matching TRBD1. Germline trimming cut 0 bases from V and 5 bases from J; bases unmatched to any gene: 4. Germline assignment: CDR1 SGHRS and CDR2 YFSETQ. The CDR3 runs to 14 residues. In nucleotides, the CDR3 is TGCGCCAGCAGCTTGGACGACAGGGATTATGGCTACACCTTC. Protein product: CASSLDDRDYGYTF.

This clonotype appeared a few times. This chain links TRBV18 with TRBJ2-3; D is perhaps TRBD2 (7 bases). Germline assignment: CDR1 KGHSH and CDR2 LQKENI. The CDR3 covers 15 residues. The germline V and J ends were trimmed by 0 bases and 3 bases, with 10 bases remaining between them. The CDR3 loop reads CASSPPGGPTDTQYF. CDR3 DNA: TGTGCCAGCTCACCACCGGGGGGGCCGACAGATACGCAGTATTTT.

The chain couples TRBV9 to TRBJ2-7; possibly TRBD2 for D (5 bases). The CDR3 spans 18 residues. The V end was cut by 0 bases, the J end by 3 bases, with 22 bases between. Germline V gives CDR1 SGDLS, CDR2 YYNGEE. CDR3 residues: CASSVAGSGWASFYEQYF. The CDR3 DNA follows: TGTGCCAGCAGCGTAGCGGGTTCGGGGTGGGCCTCGTTCTACGAGCAGTACTTC.

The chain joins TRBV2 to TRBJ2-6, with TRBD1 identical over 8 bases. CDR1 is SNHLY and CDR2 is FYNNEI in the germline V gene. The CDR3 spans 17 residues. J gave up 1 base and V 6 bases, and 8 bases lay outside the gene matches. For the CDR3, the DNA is TGTGCCAGCAGGAGGGACAGGCCAGGATCTGGGGCCAACGTCCTGACTTTC. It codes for CASRRDRPGSGANVLTF.

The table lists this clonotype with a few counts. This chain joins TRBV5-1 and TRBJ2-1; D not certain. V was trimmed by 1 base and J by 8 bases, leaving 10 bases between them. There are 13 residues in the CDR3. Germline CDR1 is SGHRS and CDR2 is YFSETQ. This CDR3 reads CASSLTSVYEQFF. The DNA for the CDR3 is TGCGCCAGCAGCTTGACTTCAGTGTATGAGCAGTTCTTC. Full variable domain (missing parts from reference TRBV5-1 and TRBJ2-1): KAGVTQTPRYLIKTRGQQVTLSCSPISGHRSVSWYQQTPGQGLQFLFEYFSETQRNKGNFPGRFSGRQFSNSRSEMNVSTLELGDSALYLCASSLTSVYEQFFGPGTRLTVL.

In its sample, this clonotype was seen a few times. The CDR3 DNA sequence: TGCAGCGCAACAGGGGGCCCGCGGACCGGGGAGCTGTTTTTT. Translation: CSATGGPRTGELFF. This rearrangement joins TRBV29-1 to TRBJ2-2; 9 bases agree with TRBD1. CDR1 and CDR2 (germline): SQVTM, ANQGSEA. The CDR3 sequence is 14 residues long. The trim removed 7 bases at V and 5 bases at J, leaving 8 bases unmatched.

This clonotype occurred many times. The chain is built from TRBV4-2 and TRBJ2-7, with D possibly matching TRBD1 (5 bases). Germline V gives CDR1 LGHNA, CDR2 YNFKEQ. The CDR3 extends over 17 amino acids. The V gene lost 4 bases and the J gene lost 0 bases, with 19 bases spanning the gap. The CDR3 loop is CASSRGALGDSSYEQYF. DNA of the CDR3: TGTGCCAGCAGCCGAGGAGCGTTAGGAGACAGCTCCTACGAGCAGTACTTC.

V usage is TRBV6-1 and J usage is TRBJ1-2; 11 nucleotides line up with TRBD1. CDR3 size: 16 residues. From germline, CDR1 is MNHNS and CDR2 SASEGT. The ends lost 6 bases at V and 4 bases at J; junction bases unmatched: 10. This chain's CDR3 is CASRPSGTGGFYGYTF. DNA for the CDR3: TGTGCCAGCAGGCCTTCGGGGACAGGGGGATTCTATGGCTACACCTTC.

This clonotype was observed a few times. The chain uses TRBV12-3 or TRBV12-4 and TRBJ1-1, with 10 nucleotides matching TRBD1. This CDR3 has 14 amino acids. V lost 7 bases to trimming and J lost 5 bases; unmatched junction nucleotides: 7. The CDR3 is CASNKGQGGTEAFF. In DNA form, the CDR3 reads TGTGCCAGCAACAAAGGACAGGGGGGAACTGAAGCTTTCTTT.

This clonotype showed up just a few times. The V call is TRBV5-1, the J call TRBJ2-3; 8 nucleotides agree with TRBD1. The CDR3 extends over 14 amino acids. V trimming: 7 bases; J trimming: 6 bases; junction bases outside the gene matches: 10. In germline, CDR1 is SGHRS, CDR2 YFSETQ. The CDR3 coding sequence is TGCGCCAGCGTTCAGGACAGGGAGTTGGATACGCAGTATTTT. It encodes CASVQDRELDTQYF.

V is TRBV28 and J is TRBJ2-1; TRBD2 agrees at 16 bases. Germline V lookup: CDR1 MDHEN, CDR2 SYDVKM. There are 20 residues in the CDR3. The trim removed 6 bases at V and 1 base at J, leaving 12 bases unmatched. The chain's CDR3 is CASSLPLGTSGGASYNEQFF. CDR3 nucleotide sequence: TGTGCCAGCAGCCTACCCCTCGGGACTAGCGGGGGGGCGTCCTACAATGAGCAGTTCTTC.

CDR3 residues: CASSMTGNTGELFF. DNA for the CDR3: TGCGCCAGCAGCATGACGGGGAACACCGGGGAGCTGTTTTTT. This chain joins TRBV5-1 and TRBJ2-2; no clear D. CDR1 is SGHRS and CDR2 is YFSETQ in the germline V gene. V gave up 4 bases and J gave up 1 base, with 8 bases separating them. CDR3 length equals 14 residues.

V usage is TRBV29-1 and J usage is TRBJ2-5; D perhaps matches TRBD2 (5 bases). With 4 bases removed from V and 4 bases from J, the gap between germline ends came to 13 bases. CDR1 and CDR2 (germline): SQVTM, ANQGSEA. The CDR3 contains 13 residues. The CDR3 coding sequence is TGCAGCGTTGTAAGCGGCGGGCGAGAGACCCAGTACTTC. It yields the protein CSVVSGGRETQYF. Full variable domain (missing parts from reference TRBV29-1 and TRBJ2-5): SAVISQKPSRDICQRGTSLTIQCQVDSQVTMMFWYRQQPGQSLTLIATANQGSEATYESGFVIDKFPISRPNLTFSTLTVSNMSPEDSSIYLCSVVSGGRETQYFGPGTRLLVL.